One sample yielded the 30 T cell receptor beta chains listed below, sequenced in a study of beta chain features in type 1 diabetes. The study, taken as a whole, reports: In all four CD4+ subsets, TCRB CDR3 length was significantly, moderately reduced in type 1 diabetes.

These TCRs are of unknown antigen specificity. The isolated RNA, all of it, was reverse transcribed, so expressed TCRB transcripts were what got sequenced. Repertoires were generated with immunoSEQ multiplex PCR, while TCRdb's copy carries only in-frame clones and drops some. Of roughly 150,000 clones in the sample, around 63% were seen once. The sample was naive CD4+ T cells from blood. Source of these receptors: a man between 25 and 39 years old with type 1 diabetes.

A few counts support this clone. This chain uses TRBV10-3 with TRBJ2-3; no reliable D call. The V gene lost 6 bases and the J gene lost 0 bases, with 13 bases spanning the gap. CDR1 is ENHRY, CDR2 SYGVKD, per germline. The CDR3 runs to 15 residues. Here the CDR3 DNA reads TGTGCCATCAGGGAACAATTGACTAGCACAGATACGCAGTATTTT. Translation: CAIREQLTSTDTQYF.

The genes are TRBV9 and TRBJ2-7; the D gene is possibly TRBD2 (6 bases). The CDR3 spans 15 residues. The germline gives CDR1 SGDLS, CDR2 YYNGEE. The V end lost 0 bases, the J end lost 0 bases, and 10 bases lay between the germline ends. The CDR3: CASSVGAAGSYEQYF. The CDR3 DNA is TGTGCCAGCAGCGTAGGAGCAGCGGGCTCCTACGAGCAGTACTTC.

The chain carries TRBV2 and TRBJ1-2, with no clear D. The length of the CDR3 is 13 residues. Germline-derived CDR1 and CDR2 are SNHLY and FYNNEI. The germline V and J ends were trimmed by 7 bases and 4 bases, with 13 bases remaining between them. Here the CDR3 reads CASTAPETYGYTF. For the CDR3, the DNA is TGTGCCAGCACGGCCCCTGAGACCTATGGCTACACCTTC.

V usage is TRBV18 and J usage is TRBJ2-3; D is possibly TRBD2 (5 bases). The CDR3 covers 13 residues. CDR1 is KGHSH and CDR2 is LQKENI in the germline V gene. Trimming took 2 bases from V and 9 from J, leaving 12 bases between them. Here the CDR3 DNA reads TGTGCCAGCTCACCAGGGGAGCAAGGCACGCAGTATTTT. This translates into CASSPGEQGTQYF.

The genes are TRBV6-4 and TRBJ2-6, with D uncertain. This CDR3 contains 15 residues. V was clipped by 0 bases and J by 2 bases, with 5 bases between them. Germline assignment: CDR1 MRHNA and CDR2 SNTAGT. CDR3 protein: CASSDSQPGANVLTF. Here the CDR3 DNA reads TGTGCCAGCAGTGACTCACAGCCTGGGGCCAACGTCCTGACTTTC.

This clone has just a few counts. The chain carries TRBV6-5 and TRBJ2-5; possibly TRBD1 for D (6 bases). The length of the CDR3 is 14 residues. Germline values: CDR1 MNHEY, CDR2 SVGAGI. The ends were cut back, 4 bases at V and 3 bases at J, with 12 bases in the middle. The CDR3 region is CASSWGRGEETQYF. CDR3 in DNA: TGTGCCAGCAGTTGGGGCAGGGGTGAAGAGACCCAGTACTTC.

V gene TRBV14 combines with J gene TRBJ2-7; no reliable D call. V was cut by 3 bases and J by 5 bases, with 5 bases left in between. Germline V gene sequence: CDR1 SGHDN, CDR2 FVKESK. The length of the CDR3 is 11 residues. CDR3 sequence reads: CASSQQDEQYF. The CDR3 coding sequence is TGTGCCAGCAGCCAGCAGGACGAGCAGTACTTC.

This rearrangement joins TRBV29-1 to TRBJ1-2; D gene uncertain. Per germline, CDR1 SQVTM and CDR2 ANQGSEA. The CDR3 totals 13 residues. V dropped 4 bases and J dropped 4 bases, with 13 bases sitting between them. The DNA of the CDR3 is TGCAGCGTTGGCGAGGGTTTGGGCTATGGCTACACCTTC. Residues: CSVGEGLGYGYTF.

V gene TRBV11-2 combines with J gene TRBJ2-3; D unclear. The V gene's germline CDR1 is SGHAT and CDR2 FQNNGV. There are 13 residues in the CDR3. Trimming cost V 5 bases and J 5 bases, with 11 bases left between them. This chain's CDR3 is CASSLRPLDTQYF. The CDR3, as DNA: TGTGCCAGCAGCCTGCGTCCGTTAGATACGCAGTATTTT.

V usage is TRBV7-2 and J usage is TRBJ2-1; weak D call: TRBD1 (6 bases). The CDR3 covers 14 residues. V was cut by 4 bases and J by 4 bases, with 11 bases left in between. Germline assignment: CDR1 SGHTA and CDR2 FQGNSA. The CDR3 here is CASSSEQGYNEQFF. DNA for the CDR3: TGTGCCAGCAGCTCGGAACAGGGTTACAATGAGCAGTTCTTC. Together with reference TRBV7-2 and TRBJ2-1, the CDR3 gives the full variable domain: GAGVSQSPSNKVTEKGKDVELRCDPISGHTALYWYRQSLGQGLEFLIYFQGNSAPDKSGLPSDRFSAERTGGSVSTLTIQRTQQEDSAVYLCASSSEQGYNEQFFGPGTRLTVL.

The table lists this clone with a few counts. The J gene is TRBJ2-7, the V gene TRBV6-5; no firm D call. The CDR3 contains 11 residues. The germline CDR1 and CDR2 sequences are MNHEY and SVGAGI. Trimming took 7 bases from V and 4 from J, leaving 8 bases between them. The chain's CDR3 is CASMREYEQYF. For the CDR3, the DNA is TGTGCCAGCATGAGAGAGTACGAGCAGTACTTC.

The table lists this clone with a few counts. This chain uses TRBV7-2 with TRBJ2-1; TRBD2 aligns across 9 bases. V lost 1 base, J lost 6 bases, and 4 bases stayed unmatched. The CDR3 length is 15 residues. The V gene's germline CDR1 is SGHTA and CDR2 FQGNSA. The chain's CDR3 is CASSLGTSVGNEQFF. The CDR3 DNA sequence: TGTGCCAGCAGCTTAGGGACTAGCGTTGGCAATGAGCAGTTCTTC.

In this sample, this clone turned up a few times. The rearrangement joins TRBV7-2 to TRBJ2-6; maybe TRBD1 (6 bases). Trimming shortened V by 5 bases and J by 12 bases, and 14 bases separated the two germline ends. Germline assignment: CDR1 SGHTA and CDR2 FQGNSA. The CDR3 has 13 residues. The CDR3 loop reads CASSADQGGVLTF. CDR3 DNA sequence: TGTGCCAGCAGCGCCGACCAAGGGGGCGTCCTGACTTTC.

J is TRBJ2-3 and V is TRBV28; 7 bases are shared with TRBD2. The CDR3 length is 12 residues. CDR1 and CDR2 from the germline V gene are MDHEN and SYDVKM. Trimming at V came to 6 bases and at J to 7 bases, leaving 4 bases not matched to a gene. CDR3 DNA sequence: TGTGCCAGCAGCCCCGGGGGGTATACGCAGTATTTT. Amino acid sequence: CASSPGGYTQYF. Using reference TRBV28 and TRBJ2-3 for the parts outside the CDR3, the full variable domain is DVKVTQSSRYLVKRTGEKVFLECVQDMDHENMFWYRQDPGLGLRLIYFSYDVKMKEKGDIPEGYSVSREKKERFSLILESASTNQTSMYLCASSPGGYTQYFGPGTRLTVL.

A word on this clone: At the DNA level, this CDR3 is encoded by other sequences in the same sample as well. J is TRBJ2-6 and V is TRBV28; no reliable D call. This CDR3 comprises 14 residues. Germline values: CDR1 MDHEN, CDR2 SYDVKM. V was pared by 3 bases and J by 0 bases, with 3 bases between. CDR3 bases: TGTGCCAGCAGTTTGCACTCTGGGGCCAACGTCCTGACTTTC. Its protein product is CASSLHSGANVLTF.

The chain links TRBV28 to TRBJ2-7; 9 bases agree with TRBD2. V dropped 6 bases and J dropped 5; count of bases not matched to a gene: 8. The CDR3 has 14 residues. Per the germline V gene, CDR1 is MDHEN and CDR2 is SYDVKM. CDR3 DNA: TGTGCCAGCAGGTCCGGGACTAGCACGCACGAGCAGTACTTC. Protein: CASRSGTSTHEQYF.

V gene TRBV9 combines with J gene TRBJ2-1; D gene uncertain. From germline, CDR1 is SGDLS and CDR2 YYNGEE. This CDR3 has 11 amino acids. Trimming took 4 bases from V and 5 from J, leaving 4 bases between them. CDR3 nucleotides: TGTGCCAGCAGCCTAAACAATGAGCAGTTCTTC. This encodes CASSLNNEQFF. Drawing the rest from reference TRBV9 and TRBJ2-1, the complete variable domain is DSGVTQTPKHLITATGQRVTLRCSPRSGDLSVYWYQQSLDQGLQFLIQYYNGEERAKGNILERFSAQQFPDLHSELNLSSLELGDSALYFCASSLNNEQFFGPGTRLTVL.

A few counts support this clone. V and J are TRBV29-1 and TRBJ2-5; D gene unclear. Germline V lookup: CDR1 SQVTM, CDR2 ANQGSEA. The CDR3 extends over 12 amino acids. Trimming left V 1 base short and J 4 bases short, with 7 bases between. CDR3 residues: CSVEGVAETQYF. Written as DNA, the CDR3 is TGCAGCGTTGAAGGGGTCGCAGAGACCCAGTACTTC.

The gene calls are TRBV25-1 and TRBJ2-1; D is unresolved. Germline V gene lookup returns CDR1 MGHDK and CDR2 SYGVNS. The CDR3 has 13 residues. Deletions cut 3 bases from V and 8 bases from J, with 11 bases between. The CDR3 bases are TGTGCCAGCAGTGAGTTCATTGACGATGAGCAGTTCTTC. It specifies CASSEFIDDEQFF.

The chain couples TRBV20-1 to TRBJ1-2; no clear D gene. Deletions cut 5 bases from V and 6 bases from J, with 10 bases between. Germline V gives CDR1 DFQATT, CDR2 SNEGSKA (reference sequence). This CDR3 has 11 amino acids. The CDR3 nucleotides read TGCAGTGCTCCTAGCATAGATGGCTACACCTTC. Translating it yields CSAPSIDGYTF.

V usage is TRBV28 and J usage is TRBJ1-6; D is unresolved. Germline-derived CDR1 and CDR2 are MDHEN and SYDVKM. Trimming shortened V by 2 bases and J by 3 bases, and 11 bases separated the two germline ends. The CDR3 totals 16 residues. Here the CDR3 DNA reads TGTGCCAGCAGTTTAAAGGAAAGTATCTATAATTCACCCCTCCACTTT. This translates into CASSLKESIYNSPLHF.

CDR3 sequence reads: CAWVTSGGTDTQYF. For the CDR3, the DNA is TGTGCCTGGGTCACTAGCGGGGGCACAGATACGCAGTATTTT. V is TRBV30 and J is TRBJ2-3; 10 bases map to TRBD2. The trim removed 5 bases at V and 1 base at J, leaving 3 bases unmatched. The CDR3 runs to 14 residues. From germline, CDR1 is GTSNPN and CDR2 SVGIG (reference sequence).

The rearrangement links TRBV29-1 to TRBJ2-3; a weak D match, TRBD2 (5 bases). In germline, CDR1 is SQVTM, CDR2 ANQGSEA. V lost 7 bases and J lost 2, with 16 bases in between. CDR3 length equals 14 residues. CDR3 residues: CSALALQATDTQYF. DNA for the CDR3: TGCAGCGCCCTAGCCCTGCAGGCCACAGATACGCAGTATTTT.

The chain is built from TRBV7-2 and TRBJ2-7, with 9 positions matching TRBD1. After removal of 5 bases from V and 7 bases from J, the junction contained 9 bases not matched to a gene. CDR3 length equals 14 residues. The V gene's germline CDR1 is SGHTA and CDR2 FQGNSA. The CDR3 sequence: CASSITRDREEQYF. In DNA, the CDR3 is TGTGCCAGCAGCATCACCCGGGACAGGGAGGAGCAGTACTTC.

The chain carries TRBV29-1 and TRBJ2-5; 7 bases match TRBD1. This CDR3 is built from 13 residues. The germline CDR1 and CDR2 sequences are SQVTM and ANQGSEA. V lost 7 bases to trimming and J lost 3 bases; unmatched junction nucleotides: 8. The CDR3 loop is CSASGTAKETQYF. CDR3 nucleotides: TGCAGCGCATCCGGGACAGCGAAAGAGACCCAGTACTTC.

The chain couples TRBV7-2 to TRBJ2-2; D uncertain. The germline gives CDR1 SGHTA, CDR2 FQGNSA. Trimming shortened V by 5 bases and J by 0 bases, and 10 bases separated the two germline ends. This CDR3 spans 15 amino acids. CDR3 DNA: TGTGCCAGCAGCCGAGTGAACGCGAACACCGGGGAGCTGTTTTTT. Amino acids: CASSRVNANTGELFF.

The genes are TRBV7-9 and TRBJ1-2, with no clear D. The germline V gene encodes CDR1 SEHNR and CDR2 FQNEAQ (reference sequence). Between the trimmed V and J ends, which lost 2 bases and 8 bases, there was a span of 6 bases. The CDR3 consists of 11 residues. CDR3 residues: CASSLSGGYTF. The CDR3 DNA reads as TGTGCCAGCAGCTTATCGGGCGGCTACACCTTC.

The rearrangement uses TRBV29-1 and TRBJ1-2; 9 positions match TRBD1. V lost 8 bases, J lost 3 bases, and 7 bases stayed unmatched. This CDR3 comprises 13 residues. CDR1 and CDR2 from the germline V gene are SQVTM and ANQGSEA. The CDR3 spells CSTTQGADYGYTF. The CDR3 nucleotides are TGCAGCACCACACAGGGGGCGGACTATGGCTACACCTTC.

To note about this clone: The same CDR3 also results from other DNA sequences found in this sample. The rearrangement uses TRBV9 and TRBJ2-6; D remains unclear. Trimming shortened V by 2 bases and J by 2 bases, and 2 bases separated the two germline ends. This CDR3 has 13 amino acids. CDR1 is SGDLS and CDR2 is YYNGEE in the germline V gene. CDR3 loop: CASSVPGANVLTF. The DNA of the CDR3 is TGTGCCAGCAGCGTCCCTGGGGCCAACGTCCTGACTTTC.

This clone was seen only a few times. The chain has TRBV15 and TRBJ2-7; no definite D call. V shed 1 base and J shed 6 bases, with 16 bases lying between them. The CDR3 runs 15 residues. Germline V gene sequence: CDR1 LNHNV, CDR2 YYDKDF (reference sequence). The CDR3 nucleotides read TGTGCCACCAGCAGAGTATTCCGTCCCGGACCCGAGCAGTACTTC. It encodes CATSRVFRPGPEQYF.